This TCR beta chain was sequenced for a study of beta chain features in type 1 diabetes. Details on this clone: Its target is not known.

Unmatched junction bases numbered 9, after V lost 0 bases and J lost 5 bases. The CDR3 extends over 18 amino acids. Germline assignment: CDR1 LGHNA and CDR2 YNFKEQ. cDNA synthesis used the whole RNA isolate, giving expressed TCRB sequences. The data were produced by immunoSEQ multiplex PCR, yet TCRdb's version contains in-frame clones alone and is incomplete. Among 250,000 to 300,000 clones listed, around 24% were seen once. Overall study results and limits: Across all four CD4+ subsets, people with type 1 diabetes showed modestly shorter TCRB CDR3s.

The chain combines TRBV4-2 with TRBJ2-1; 11 bases are shared with TRBD2. This receptor was obtained from a woman aged 25-40 years with type 1 diabetes. Sequences were obtained from naive CD4+ T cells from blood. The CDR3 sequence is CASSQDRGGLAVNNEQFF. The CDR3 bases are TGTGCCAGCAGCCAAGATAGGGGGGGACTAGCGGTAAACAATGAGCAGTTCTTC.